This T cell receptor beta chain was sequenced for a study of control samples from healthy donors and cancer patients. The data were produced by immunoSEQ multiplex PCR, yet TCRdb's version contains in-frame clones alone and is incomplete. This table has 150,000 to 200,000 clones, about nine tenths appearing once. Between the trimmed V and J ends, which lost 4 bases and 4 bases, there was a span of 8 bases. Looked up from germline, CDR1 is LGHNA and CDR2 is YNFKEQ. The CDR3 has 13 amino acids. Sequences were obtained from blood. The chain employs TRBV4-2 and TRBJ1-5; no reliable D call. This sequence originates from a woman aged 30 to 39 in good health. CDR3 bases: TGTGCCAGCAGCCCCGTCTTTAATCAGCCCCAGCATTTT. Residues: CASSPVFNQPQHF.